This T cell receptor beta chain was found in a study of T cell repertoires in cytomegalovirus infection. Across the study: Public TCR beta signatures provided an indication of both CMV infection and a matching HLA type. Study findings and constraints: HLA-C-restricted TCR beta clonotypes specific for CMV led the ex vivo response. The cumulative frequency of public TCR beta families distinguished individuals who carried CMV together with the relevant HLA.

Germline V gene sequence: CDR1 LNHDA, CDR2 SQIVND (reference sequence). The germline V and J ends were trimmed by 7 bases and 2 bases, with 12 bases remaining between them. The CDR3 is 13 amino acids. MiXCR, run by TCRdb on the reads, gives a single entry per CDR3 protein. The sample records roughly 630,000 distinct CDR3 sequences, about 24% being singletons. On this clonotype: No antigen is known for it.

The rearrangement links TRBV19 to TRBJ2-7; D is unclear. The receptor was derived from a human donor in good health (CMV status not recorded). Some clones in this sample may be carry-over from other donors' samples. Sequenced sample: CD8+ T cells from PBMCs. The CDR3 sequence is CASTGRYPYEQYF. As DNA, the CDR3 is TGTGCCAGTACCGGTCGCTACCCCTACGAGCAGTACTTC.